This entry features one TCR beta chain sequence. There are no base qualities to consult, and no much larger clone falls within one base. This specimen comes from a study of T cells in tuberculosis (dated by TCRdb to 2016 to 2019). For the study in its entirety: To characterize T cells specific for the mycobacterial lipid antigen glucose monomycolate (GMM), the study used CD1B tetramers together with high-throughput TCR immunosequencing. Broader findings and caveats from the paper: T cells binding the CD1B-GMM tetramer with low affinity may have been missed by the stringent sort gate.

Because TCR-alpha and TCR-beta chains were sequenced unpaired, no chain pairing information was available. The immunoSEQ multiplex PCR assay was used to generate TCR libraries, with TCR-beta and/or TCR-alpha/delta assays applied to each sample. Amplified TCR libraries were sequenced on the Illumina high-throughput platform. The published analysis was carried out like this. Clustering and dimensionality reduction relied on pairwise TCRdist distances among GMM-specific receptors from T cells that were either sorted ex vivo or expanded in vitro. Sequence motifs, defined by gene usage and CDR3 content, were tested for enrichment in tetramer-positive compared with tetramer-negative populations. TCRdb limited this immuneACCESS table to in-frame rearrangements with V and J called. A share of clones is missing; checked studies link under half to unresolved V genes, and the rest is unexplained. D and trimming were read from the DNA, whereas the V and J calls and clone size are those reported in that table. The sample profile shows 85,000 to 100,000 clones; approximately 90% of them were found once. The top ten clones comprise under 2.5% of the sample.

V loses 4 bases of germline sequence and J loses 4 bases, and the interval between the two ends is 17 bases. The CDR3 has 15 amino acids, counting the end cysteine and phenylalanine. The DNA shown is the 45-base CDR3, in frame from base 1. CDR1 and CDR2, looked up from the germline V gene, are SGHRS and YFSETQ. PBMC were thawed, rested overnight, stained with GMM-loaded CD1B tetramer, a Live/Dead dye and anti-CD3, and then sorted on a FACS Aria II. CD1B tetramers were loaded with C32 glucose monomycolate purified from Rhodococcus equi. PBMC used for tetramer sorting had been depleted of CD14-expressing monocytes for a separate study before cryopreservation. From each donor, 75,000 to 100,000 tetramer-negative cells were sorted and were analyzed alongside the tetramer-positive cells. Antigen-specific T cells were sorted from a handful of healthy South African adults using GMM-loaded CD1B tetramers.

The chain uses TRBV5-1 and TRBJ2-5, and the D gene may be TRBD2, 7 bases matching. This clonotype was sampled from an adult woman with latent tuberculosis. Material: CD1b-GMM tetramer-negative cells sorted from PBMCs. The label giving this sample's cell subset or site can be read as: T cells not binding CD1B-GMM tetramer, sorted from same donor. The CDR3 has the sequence CASSPRGGGLETQYF. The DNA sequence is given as TGCGCCAGCAGCCCGCGGGGCGGGGGCCTAGAGACCCAGTACTTC.